A selection of T cell receptor beta chains follows, all from one sample in a study of blood T cell repertoires in COVID-19. Clones were read by immunoSEQ multiplex PCR, and TCRdb kept only the in-frame ones, dropping some. The sample yields roughly 190,000 clones, around 87% seen once. What was sequenced was PBMCs or T cells enriched from blood (not recorded which). The receptors were gathered from a woman between 40 and 50 years old in a cohort exposed to, infected with or recovered from COVID-19 (not recorded which). The CDR3 runs from the conserved cysteine through the conserved F or W. The order of the fields is clone size, D gene, V gene, J gene, CDR3 length, CDR3 DNA, CDR3 protein. The D gene is left open where the match is weak. Size is omitted from some rows. Given values are once, few, many or a class for expanded clones.

abundance: -
d_gene: TRBD1
v_gene: TRBV19
j_gene: TRBJ1-4
len: 16
CDR3nt: TGTGCCAGTAGTGAAAGTCAGGGGGCGGCTAATGAAAAACTGTTTTTT
CDR3aa: CASSESQGAANEKLFF

abundance: -
d_gene: -
v_gene: TRBV7-9
j_gene: TRBJ2-1
len: 14
CDR3nt: TGTGCCAGCACCCCGGGTAGCGAGGGCAATGAGCAGTTCTTC
CDR3aa: CASTPGSEGNEQFF

abundance: -
d_gene: -
v_gene: TRBV2
j_gene: TRBJ2-7
len: 16
CDR3nt: TGTGCCAGCAGTGAAGTGACGGGAGTAGCCTCCTACGAGCAGTACTTC
CDR3aa: CASSEVTGVASYEQYF

abundance: -
d_gene: TRBD2
v_gene: TRBV30
j_gene: TRBJ2-5
len: 15
CDR3nt: TGTGCCTGGAGTCTGGGACTAGCGGGAGAAGAGACCCAGTACTTC
CDR3aa: CAWSLGLAGEETQYF

abundance: -
d_gene: -
v_gene: TRBV3-1/TRBV3-2
j_gene: TRBJ1-2
len: 15
CDR3nt: TGTGCCAGCAGCCAAGAGGCGGCAGGGGAGTATGGCTACACCTTC
CDR3aa: CASSQEAAGEYGYTF

abundance: -
d_gene: TRBD1
v_gene: TRBV5-5
j_gene: TRBJ1-1
len: 15
CDR3nt: TGTGCCAGCATCGAATTTTTAAGGGGGCACACTGAAGCTTTCTTT
CDR3aa: CASIEFLRGHTEAFF

abundance: few
d_gene: -
v_gene: TRBV4-1
j_gene: TRBJ1-1
len: 15
CDR3nt: TGCGCCAGCAGCCAGATCGACAGCAGGAACACTGAAGCTTTCTTT
CDR3aa: CASSQIDSRNTEAFF

abundance: -
d_gene: -
v_gene: TRBV9
j_gene: TRBJ2-2
len: 15
CDR3nt: TGTGCCAGCATCTTGTCTCTAGCTAACACCGGGGAGCTGTTTTTT
CDR3aa: CASILSLANTGELFF

abundance: -
d_gene: TRBD2
v_gene: TRBV5-1
j_gene: TRBJ2-3
len: 14
CDR3nt: TGCGCCAGCAGCTTCGGTAGCGGGACAGATACGCAGTATTTT
CDR3aa: CASSFGSGTDTQYF

abundance: -
d_gene: -
v_gene: TRBV27
j_gene: TRBJ2-3
len: 16
CDR3nt: TGTGCCAGCAGTTTACGGGAGACCTCTAGCACAGATACGCAGTATTTT
CDR3aa: CASSLRETSSTDTQYF

abundance: -
d_gene: TRBD1
v_gene: TRBV5-6
j_gene: TRBJ1-5
len: 14
CDR3nt: TGTGCCAGCAGCTTGGGGACAGGGAGTCAGCCCCAGCATTTT
CDR3aa: CASSLGTGSQPQHF

abundance: -
d_gene: TRBD1
v_gene: TRBV11-3
j_gene: TRBJ2-7
len: 15
CDR3nt: TGTGCCAGCAGCTTGGACAGGGGCCCTCCTCTGGAGCAGTACTTC
CDR3aa: CASSLDRGPPLEQYF

abundance: -
d_gene: TRBD2
v_gene: TRBV11-3
j_gene: TRBJ2-7
len: 16
CDR3nt: TGTGCCAGCAGCTTAGTGCGCGGGAGGTTGCCTAACGAGCAGTACTTC
CDR3aa: CASSLVRGRLPNEQYF

abundance: -
d_gene: TRBD1
v_gene: TRBV9
j_gene: TRBJ1-1
len: 15
CDR3nt: TGTGCCAGCAGCGTAGGAGGGGGCCGGAGCACTGAAGCTTTCTTT
CDR3aa: CASSVGGGRSTEAFF

abundance: -
d_gene: -
v_gene: TRBV27
j_gene: TRBJ1-1
len: 13
CDR3nt: TGTGCCAGCAGTTTATATCCAGACACTGAAGCTTTCTTT
CDR3aa: CASSLYPDTEAFF

abundance: -
d_gene: -
v_gene: TRBV19
j_gene: TRBJ2-3
len: 16
CDR3nt: TGTGCCAGTAGTACTCAGGGGTCTACTAGCACAGATACGCAGTATTTT
CDR3aa: CASSTQGSTSTDTQYF

abundance: -
d_gene: TRBD2
v_gene: TRBV27
j_gene: TRBJ2-7
len: 14
CDR3nt: TGTGCCAGCAGTTTAAGGACTAGCGGTTACGAGCAGTACTTC
CDR3aa: CASSLRTSGYEQYF

abundance: -
d_gene: -
v_gene: TRBV25-1
j_gene: TRBJ1-2
len: 13
CDR3nt: TGTGCCAGCAGCGAGAGAAGTAACTATGGCTACACCTTC
CDR3aa: CASSERSNYGYTF

abundance: -
d_gene: TRBD1
v_gene: TRBV13
j_gene: TRBJ1-1
len: 17
CDR3nt: TGTGCCAGCAGCCAGGGGACAGGGGGCGAAGTTGGCACTGAAGCTTTCTTT
CDR3aa: CASSQGTGGEVGTEAFF

abundance: -
d_gene: TRBD2
v_gene: TRBV7-2
j_gene: TRBJ2-3
len: 18
CDR3nt: TGTGCCAGCAGCTTTAGCGGGAGGACCTACCCTCACACAGATACGCAGTATTTT
CDR3aa: CASSFSGRTYPHTDTQYF

abundance: few
d_gene: -
v_gene: TRBV4-1
j_gene: TRBJ1-5
len: 13
CDR3nt: TGCGCCAGCAGCCAAGTTCTTCCGCAGCCCCAGCATTTT
CDR3aa: CASSQVLPQPQHF

abundance: -
d_gene: -
v_gene: TRBV4-1
j_gene: TRBJ1-6
len: 17
CDR3nt: TGCGCCAGCCAAGCCTGGGCAGTTAGCTCCTATAATTCACCCCTCCACTTT
CDR3aa: CASQAWAVSSYNSPLHF

abundance: -
d_gene: -
v_gene: TRBV14
j_gene: TRBJ2-1
len: 15
CDR3nt: TGTGCCAGCAACTCTCCGAGACAGGCCCGTAATGAGCAGTTCTTC
CDR3aa: CASNSPRQARNEQFF

abundance: -
d_gene: -
v_gene: TRBV5-6
j_gene: TRBJ1-2
len: 13
CDR3nt: TGTGCCAGCAGCGGTCGACAGTTTTATGGCTACACCTTC
CDR3aa: CASSGRQFYGYTF

abundance: -
d_gene: -
v_gene: TRBV28
j_gene: TRBJ1-1
len: 12
CDR3nt: TGTGCCAGCAGCCGGAGGAACACTGAAGCTTTCTTT
CDR3aa: CASSRRNTEAFF

abundance: -
d_gene: -
v_gene: TRBV7-2
j_gene: TRBJ2-3
len: 13
CDR3nt: TGTGCCAGCAGCTTAGCATACACAGATACGCAGTATTTT
CDR3aa: CASSLAYTDTQYF

abundance: -
d_gene: -
v_gene: TRBV19
j_gene: TRBJ1-4
len: 14
CDR3nt: TGTGCCAGTAGTATACAGGGGCGAAATGAAAAACTGTTTTTT
CDR3aa: CASSIQGRNEKLFF

abundance: -
d_gene: TRBD2
v_gene: TRBV4-1
j_gene: TRBJ2-7
len: 15
CDR3nt: TGCGCCAGCAGCCAGGTTCCTAGCGGGAGGAACGAGCAGTACTTC
CDR3aa: CASSQVPSGRNEQYF

abundance: -
d_gene: -
v_gene: TRBV5-1
j_gene: TRBJ2-7
len: 15
CDR3nt: TGCGCCAGCAGCTTGGTAGTCGGTCCGGGCTACGAGCAGTACTTC
CDR3aa: CASSLVVGPGYEQYF

abundance: once
d_gene: TRBD1
v_gene: TRBV6-1
j_gene: TRBJ2-7
len: 15
CDR3nt: TGTGCCAGCAGTGAGCTTTTTGGACAGGGGTACGAGCAGTACTTC
CDR3aa: CASSELFGQGYEQYF

abundance: -
d_gene: -
v_gene: TRBV4-1
j_gene: TRBJ1-5
len: 15
CDR3nt: TGCGCCAGCAGCCAAGACCGCAGGGAAGGTCAGCCCCAGCATTTT
CDR3aa: CASSQDRREGQPQHF

abundance: -
d_gene: -
v_gene: TRBV13
j_gene: TRBJ2-3
len: 15
CDR3nt: TGTGCCAGCAGCCTAGAGGGGTCTAGCACAGATACGCAGTATTTT
CDR3aa: CASSLEGSSTDTQYF

abundance: -
d_gene: TRBD1
v_gene: TRBV6-1
j_gene: TRBJ1-5
len: 17
CDR3nt: TGTGCCAGCAGTGACGCAAAAACAGGGGGTTGGGGTCAGCCCCAGCATTTT
CDR3aa: CASSDAKTGGWGQPQHF

abundance: once
d_gene: -
v_gene: TRBV12-3/TRBV12-4
j_gene: TRBJ1-2
len: 13
CDR3nt: TGTGCCAGCAGCTATACAGTTAACTATGGCTACACCTTC
CDR3aa: CASSYTVNYGYTF

abundance: -
d_gene: -
v_gene: TRBV19
j_gene: TRBJ2-7
len: 15
CDR3nt: TGTGCCAGTAGTATAGGAGGGTTTGGGCGGAACGAGCAGTACTTC
CDR3aa: CASSIGGFGRNEQYF

abundance: -
d_gene: TRBD1
v_gene: TRBV6-5
j_gene: TRBJ1-1
len: 15
CDR3nt: TGTGCCAGCAGTTACAGGGACAGGCTGAACACTGAAGCTTTCTTT
CDR3aa: CASSYRDRLNTEAFF

abundance: -
d_gene: -
v_gene: TRBV25-1
j_gene: TRBJ2-1
len: 12
CDR3nt: TGTGCCAGCAGTTCCTCCGCGTCTGAGCAGTTCTTC
CDR3aa: CASSSSASEQFF

abundance: -
d_gene: -
v_gene: TRBV28
j_gene: TRBJ1-1
len: 16
CDR3nt: TGTGCCAGCAGTTTCGTACAGGTGGAGTTAGACACTGAAGCTTTCTTT
CDR3aa: CASSFVQVELDTEAFF

abundance: -
d_gene: -
v_gene: TRBV19
j_gene: TRBJ1-1
len: 14
CDR3nt: TGTGCCAGTAGACCCGCAGGCATGAACACTGAAGCTTTCTTT
CDR3aa: CASRPAGMNTEAFF

abundance: -
d_gene: -
v_gene: TRBV18
j_gene: TRBJ2-3
len: 16
CDR3nt: TGTGCCAGCTCAGCCCTACAGGGAAGGAGAACAGATACGCAGTATTTT
CDR3aa: CASSALQGRRTDTQYF

abundance: -
d_gene: -
v_gene: TRBV6-5
j_gene: TRBJ2-7
len: 16
CDR3nt: TGTGCCAGCAGTTACTCTCTCGGCCTACAGGCCTACGAGCAGTACTTC
CDR3aa: CASSYSLGLQAYEQYF

abundance: -
d_gene: TRBD1
v_gene: TRBV7-6
j_gene: TRBJ1-1
len: 19
CDR3nt: TGTGCCAGCAGCTTAACTCGGGCCAGGGGGAGTGGGTCGGGCACTGAAGCTTTCTTT
CDR3aa: CASSLTRARGSGSGTEAFF

abundance: -
d_gene: TRBD1
v_gene: TRBV27
j_gene: TRBJ1-2
len: 15
CDR3nt: TGTGCCAGCAGTTACTTCCCTGACAGGGGATATGGCTACACCTTC
CDR3aa: CASSYFPDRGYGYTF

abundance: -
d_gene: -
v_gene: TRBV5-1
j_gene: TRBJ1-3
len: 15
CDR3nt: TGCGCCAGCAGCCGGATACCGGGAGCCGGAAACACCATATATTTT
CDR3aa: CASSRIPGAGNTIYF

abundance: -
d_gene: TRBD2
v_gene: TRBV9
j_gene: TRBJ2-1
len: 16
CDR3nt: TGTGCCAGCAGCCGACTAGCGGGGGGCGACTCCAATGAGCAGTTCTTC
CDR3aa: CASSRLAGGDSNEQFF

abundance: -
d_gene: TRBD2
v_gene: TRBV19
j_gene: TRBJ2-5
len: 16
CDR3nt: TGTGCCAGTACTCCCCGGGGAGCGGGGGGCGTAAAGACCCAGTACTTC
CDR3aa: CASTPRGAGGVKTQYF

abundance: -
d_gene: -
v_gene: TRBV10-2
j_gene: TRBJ1-6
len: 13
CDR3nt: TGCGCCAGCACACAGGGCGCAAATTCACCCCTCCACTTT
CDR3aa: CASTQGANSPLHF

abundance: -
d_gene: -
v_gene: TRBV19
j_gene: TRBJ1-5
len: 14
CDR3nt: TGTGCCAGTAGTATAGATGTCTCCCTCCAGCCCCAGCATTTT
CDR3aa: CASSIDVSLQPQHF

abundance: -
d_gene: -
v_gene: TRBV19
j_gene: TRBJ1-4
len: 15
CDR3nt: TGTGCCAGTAGGCTCTCGGGGGGCCTAAATGAAAAACTGTTTTTT
CDR3aa: CASRLSGGLNEKLFF

abundance: few
d_gene: -
v_gene: TRBV27
j_gene: TRBJ1-1
len: 14
CDR3nt: TGTGCCAGCAGCTTAGCCAGGTTTGGTACTGAAGCTTTCTTT
CDR3aa: CASSLARFGTEAFF

abundance: -
d_gene: TRBD2
v_gene: TRBV15
j_gene: TRBJ2-3
len: 18
CDR3nt: TGTGCCACCAGCAGAGTAAGACCTAGCGGGCGGTTGACAGATACGCAGTATTTT
CDR3aa: CATSRVRPSGRLTDTQYF

abundance: -
d_gene: TRBD1
v_gene: TRBV19
j_gene: TRBJ1-3
len: 15
CDR3nt: TGTGCCAGTAGCGATACAGGGGGTATTGGAAACACCATATATTTT
CDR3aa: CASSDTGGIGNTIYF